The source of this T cell receptor beta chain is a study of blood T cell repertoires in COVID-19. Study information: Samples of COVID-19 (acute and convalescent) were obtained from the United States, Italy and Spain. T cells, B-cell-depleted T cells, or PBMCs supplied cDNA or gDNA.

The V and J ends lost 1 base and 4 bases respectively, with 14 bases between them. The CDR3 spans 16 residues. Germline loops: CDR1 SNHLY, CDR2 FYNNEI. In the original workflow: Amplifying reference gene primers gave estimates of nucleated cell counts. Assay: immunoSEQ multiplex PCR; the TCRdb copy retains only in-frame clones and omits some. The DNA was the basis for D and trimming; V, J and clone size are from that table. The sample consists of under 200,000 clones, about 83% of them appearing once. The source material was peripheral blood. This clonotype was sampled from a man between 60 and 75 years old with acute or convalescent COVID-19. The gene calls are TRBV2 and TRBJ2-1; tentatively, D is TRBD2 (5 bases). Here the CDR3 reads CASSEGGQTLYNEQFF. DNA for the CDR3: TGTGCCAGCAGTGAAGGAGGGCAGACGCTTTACAATGAGCAGTTCTTC.